One sample yielded the 15 T cell receptor beta chains listed below, sequenced in a study of OX40 agonist ivuxolimab in advanced cancers. Sequencing used immunoSEQ multiplex PCR; TCRdb keeps in-frame clones, though not all of them. This sample has about 73,000 clones, with under 90% found just once. The sample consisted of CD4+ or CD8+ T cells sorted from blood, taken in a trial of the OX40 agonist ivuxolimab. The receptors shown here come from an adult with an advanced solid tumor such as melanoma, head and neck, liver or kidney cancer.

This chain connects TRBV30 to TRBJ1-1, with D maybe TRBD1 (5 bases). CDR1 and CDR2 (germline): GTSNPN, SVGIG (reference sequence). The CDR3 consists of 10 residues. CDR3 in DNA: TGTGCGGGGGTGAACACTGAAGCTTTCTTT. Amino acid sequence: CAGVNTEAFF.

The CDR3 sequence: CASSYSTGQGMETQYF. The CDR3 DNA reads as TGTGCCAGCAGTTACTCGACGGGCCAGGGAATGGAGACCCAGTACTTC. V gene TRBV6-5 combines with J gene TRBJ2-5; D perhaps matches TRBD1 (5 bases). There are 16 residues in the CDR3. Trimming stripped 0 bases from V and 5 bases from J, with 16 bases between. The germline CDR1 and CDR2 sequences are MNHEY and SVGAGI.

This clone came up a few times. This sequence joins TRBV5-4 and TRBJ1-2; TRBD1 agrees at 7 bases. The CDR3 loop spans 12 amino acids. Unmatched junction bases numbered 4, after V lost 4 bases and J lost 7 bases. Germline CDR1 reads SGHNT; CDR2 reads YYREEE (reference sequence). The CDR3 DNA follows: TGTGCCAGCAGCCTGACAGGGACTGGCTACACCTTC. Translating gives CASSLTGTGYTF.

This rearrangement joins TRBV5-6 to TRBJ2-2, with 14 bases aligning to TRBD2. Germline values: CDR1 SGHDT, CDR2 YYEEEE. The CDR3 sequence is 18 residues long. Trimming took 3 bases from V and 5 from J; bases not matched to a gene: 9. The CDR3: CASSSRLAGGLKTGELFF. The CDR3 DNA sequence: TGTGCCAGCAGCTCCAGACTAGCGGGAGGGCTCAAAACCGGGGAGCTGTTTTTT.

This chain joins TRBV6-5 and TRBJ2-3; either TRBD1 or TRBD2 may supply D (5 bases each). Trimming removed 0 bases from V and 6 bases from J, with 16 bases in between. This CDR3 comprises 16 residues. Germline assignment: CDR1 MNHEY and CDR2 SVGAGI. CDR3 bases: TGTGCCAGCAGTTACTCGTCAGGGTTCCCGGGGGATACGCAGTATTTT. It is translated as CASSYSSGFPGDTQYF.

The chain's CDR3 is CASSYSLKGDTEAFF. DNA of the CDR3: TGTGCCAGCAGTTACTCGTTGAAGGGGGACACTGAAGCTTTCTTT. The genes are TRBV6-5 and TRBJ1-1, with D perhaps matching TRBD1 (6 bases). The germline V gene has CDR1 MNHEY and CDR2 SVGAGI. This CDR3 has 15 residues. The V end lost 0 bases, the J end lost 3 bases, and 11 bases lay between the germline ends.

The rearrangement joins TRBV29-1 to TRBJ1-2; a possible D gene is TRBD1 (6 bases). V lost 0 bases and J lost 4, with 15 bases in between. CDR1 and CDR2 (germline): SQVTM, ANQGSEA. The CDR3 is 15 amino acids. The CDR3 DNA is TGCAGCGTTGAAGATGGTAAGGACAGCTTCTATGGCTACACCTTC. Its protein is CSVEDGKDSFYGYTF.

This clone came up once. The rearrangement uses TRBV11-2 and TRBJ2-7; possibly TRBD2 for D (6 bases). With 7 bases removed from V and 5 bases from J, the gap between germline ends came to 21 bases. The CDR3 contains 15 residues. CDR1 SGHAT and CDR2 FQNNGV come from the germline V gene. The CDR3, as DNA: TGTGCCAGCACCCGGGGTAGCGGTCGCGCGAACGAGCAGTACTTC. As protein: CASTRGSGRANEQYF. The variable domain in full, with the rest retrieved from reference TRBV11-2 and TRBJ2-7, is EAGVAQSPRYKIIEKRQSVAFWCNPISGHATLYWYQQILGQGPKLLIQFQNNGVVDDSQLPKDRFSAERLKGVDSTLKIQPAKLEDSAVYLCASTRGSGRANEQYFGPGTRLTVT.

The sample holds one count of this clone. V gene TRBV10-2 combines with J gene TRBJ1-5, with TRBD1 matching 8 bases. CDR1 WSHSY and CDR2 SAAADI come from the germline V gene. The CDR3 is made up of 15 amino acids. V dropped 1 base and J dropped 7; count of bases not matched to a gene: 6. CDR3 region: CASSEFGQGGQPQHF. The CDR3, as DNA: TGCGCCAGCAGTGAGTTCGGACAGGGTGGCCAGCCCCAGCATTTT.

This chain joins TRBV11-2 and TRBJ1-2, with no clear D. V dropped 0 bases and J dropped 4 bases, with 12 bases sitting between them. Germline CDR1 SGHAT, CDR2 FQNNGV. CDR3 length: 15 amino acids. As DNA, the CDR3 is TGTGCCAGCAGCTTAGATCCGTCTGGTATCTATGGCTACACCTTC. This gives the protein CASSLDPSGIYGYTF. The entire variable domain, with the rest obtained from reference TRBV11-2 and TRBJ1-2, is as follows: EAGVAQSPRYKIIEKRQSVAFWCNPISGHATLYWYQQILGQGPKLLIQFQNNGVVDDSQLPKDRFSAERLKGVDSTLKIQPAKLEDSAVYLCASSLDPSGIYGYTFGSGTRLTVV.

This clone was counted between two and nine times. The rearrangement links TRBV6-5 to TRBJ1-5; the D is unclear. This CDR3 has 14 residues. Germline-derived CDR1 and CDR2 are MNHEY and SVGAGI. Trimming left V 8 bases short and J 2 bases short, with 13 bases between. The CDR3 spells CASAWKGGNQPQHF. Here the CDR3 DNA reads TGTGCCAGCGCCTGGAAGGGAGGCAATCAGCCCCAGCATTTT.

This sequence joins TRBV5-1 and TRBJ1-5; a possible D gene is TRBD1 (6 bases). The CDR3 extends over 15 amino acids. CDR1 is SGHRS, CDR2 YFSETQ, per germline. Deletions cut 0 bases from V and 1 base from J, with 8 bases between. The CDR3 bases are TGCGCCAGCAGCTTGGGGACAGCGAGCAATCAGCCCCAGCATTTT. This codes for CASSLGTASNQPQHF.

The V and J genes are TRBV5-3 and TRBJ2-1, with 7 bases fitting TRBD1. TRBV5-3 is classed as an ORF, of uncertain function. Trimming cost V 0 bases and J 4 bases; bases outside gene matches: 7. The CDR3 totals 16 residues. The DNA of the CDR3 is TGTGCCAGAAGCTTGGGACAGGGTGTGGGTTACAATGAGCAGTTCTTC. It specifies CARSLGQGVGYNEQFF.

V gene TRBV5-1 combines with J gene TRBJ2-5; D not certain. Germline CDR1 SGHRS, CDR2 YFSETQ. Trimming took off 4 bases at V and 2 bases at J, with 12 bases between the two ends. The CDR3 spans 14 residues. In nucleotides, the CDR3 is TGCGCCAGCAGCCTAGGATCCCTACAAGAGACCCAGTACTTC. Encoded protein: CASSLGSLQETQYF.

The rearrangement links TRBV27 to TRBJ1-4; possibly TRBD1 for D (5 bases). This CDR3 is built from 15 residues. V gave up 8 bases and J gave up 0 bases, with 13 bases separating them. Germline CDR1 and CDR2: MNHEY and SMNVEV (reference sequence). The CDR3 nucleotides are TGTGCCAGCTCCTTGGGGCCCACAACTAATGAAAAACTGTTTTTT. Translating gives CASSLGPTTNEKLFF. Supplemented by reference TRBV27 and TRBJ1-4, the full variable domain reads EAQVTQNPRYLITVTGKKLTVTCSQNMNHEYMSWYRQDPGLGLRQIYYSMNVEVTDKGDVPEGYKVSRKEKRNFPLILESPSPNQTSLYFCASSLGPTTNEKLFFGSGTQLSVL.